This record concerns one T cell receptor (beta chain) sequence. CDR3 length: 14 residues. Trimming pared 3 bases from V and 5 bases from J, leaving 11 bases between. Germline loops: CDR1 MDHEN, CDR2 SYDVKM. TCRdb re-called the 5' RACE reads through MiXCR, storing one row per CDR3 protein. The top ten hold roughly 3% of the sample, which has over 50,000 distinct CDR3 sequences, approximately 25% seen once. The chain couples TRBV28 to TRBJ1-5, with a weak D call TRBD1 (5 bases). The sequence was obtained from a female donor with breast cancer. Sequences were obtained from tumor-infiltrating naive CD4+ T cells sorted from the breast tumor. The subset: naive CD4+ T cells, CD4+CD45RA+CD25-. In nucleotides, the CDR3 is TGTGCCAGCAGTTTGGGGGACGGGTATCAGCCCCAGCATTTT. It codes for CASSLGDGYQPQHF.